This T cell receptor (beta chain) was sequenced during a study of cytomegalovirus exposure and HLA in healthy donors. Study at large: Researchers found that about 82% of 398 genotyped donors fell within the Caucasian-associated ancestry cluster. The study's findings and limits: TCR beta sequences reportedly predicted the HLA-A and HLA-B alleles of most subjects accurately.

13 Jbeta primers and 60 Vbeta primers were used for the PCR. Per the study methods: Counted up in a later analysis, unique TCR beta chains came to approximately 83 million, with about 9.9 million shared. Measured with immunoSEQ multiplex PCR; TCRdb has only the in-frame clones, and not every one. V, J and clone size are taken as reported in that table, and D and trimming were inferred from the DNA itself. The sample carries some 130,000 clones, around 73% recorded once. Losses at the gene ends were 5 bases for V and 2 bases for J; bases not matched to a gene: 3. The CDR3 consists of 14 residues. Germline lookup yields CDR1 SGHTS and CDR2 YDEGEE. Details on this clone: The antigen is undetermined.

The V and J genes are TRBV5-8 and TRBJ1-5; 8 nucleotides align to TRBD1. The receptor was isolated from a female donor in good health and CMV-seronegative. The sequencing input was PBMCs. This CDR3 reads CASRDRGGNQPQHF. As DNA, the CDR3 is TGTGCCAGCAGAGACAGGGGAGGCAATCAGCCCCAGCATTTT.